The 30 T cell receptor beta chains below were found in one sample sequenced in a study of shared clonotypes between healthy human individuals. The method was immunoSEQ multiplex PCR; TCRdb's version includes in-frame clones alone and lacks a portion of them. Here the sample spans 2 million to 2.5 million clones, roughly 90% being singletons. The sample consisted of naive CD4+ T cells from PBMCs. The subset here: CD45RA+ positively selected. All receptors come from a man aged 18 to 29 in good health. Some clones in this sample may be carry-over from other donors' samples.

Concerning this clone: Other nucleotide sequences from this sample produce the same CDR3. This chain links TRBV18 with TRBJ2-7; D call uncertain. Germline V CDR1 and CDR2: KGHSH, LQKENI. The CDR3 extends over 12 amino acids. Trimming took 3 bases from V and 3 from J, leaving 6 bases between them. The CDR3 bases are TGTGCCAGCTCACCCGGTAGCTACGAGCAGTACTTC. Translation gives CASSPGSYEQYF.

DNA of the CDR3: TGTGCCATCAGCGACCGGGGGACCGACCATGAAAAACTGTTTTTT. This sequence encodes CAISDRGTDHEKLFF. V gene TRBV10-3 combines with J gene TRBJ1-4, with a possible D match to TRBD1 (5 bases). The CDR3 covers 15 residues. From germline, CDR1 is ENHRY and CDR2 SYGVKD. V lost 6 bases to trimming and J lost 6 bases, with 17 bases between them.

The genes are TRBV5-4 and TRBJ2-3; D not resolved. The CDR3 is 15 amino acids. CDR1 is SGHNT, CDR2 YYREEE, per germline (reference sequence). V was trimmed by 4 bases and J by 0 bases, leaving 12 bases between them. The CDR3: CASSGQVISTDTQYF. CDR3 coding DNA: TGTGCCAGCAGCGGCCAGGTGATTAGCACAGATACGCAGTATTTT.

In the case of this clone: Germline is not matched at one junction end, which may reflect a read error. The chain couples TRBV15 to TRBJ2-2, with D possibly matching TRBD1 (5 bases). The germline gives CDR1 LNHNV, CDR2 YYDKDF (reference sequence). The length of the CDR3 is 16 residues. CDR3 sequence (DNA): TGTGCCACGAGCAGAGCTGGGGCACCCTACACCGGGGAGCTGTTTTTT. It encodes CATSRAGAPYTGELFF.

The gene calls are TRBV29-1 and TRBJ2-2, with 7 bases identical to TRBD2. CDR3 length equals 12 residues. CDR1 is SQVTM and CDR2 is ANQGSEA in the germline V gene. V was pared by 6 bases and J by 7 bases, with 5 bases of the junction left unmatched. In nucleotides, the CDR3 is TGCAGCGTGGGGGGGTTTGGCGGGGAGCTGTTTTTT. Amino acids: CSVGGFGGELFF.

Only a few counts were recorded for this clone. The chain links TRBV6-1 to TRBJ1-1; D might be TRBD1 (5 bases). CDR1 is MNHNS, CDR2 SASEGT, per germline. The CDR3 runs to 16 residues. V was pared by 3 bases and J by 7 bases, with 21 bases between. CDR3 nucleotide sequence: TGTGCCAGCAGTGAGAGGCAGGGTCGAGAACCTCGTGAAGCTTTCTTT. It specifies CASSERQGREPREAFF.

V is TRBV5-1 and J is TRBJ1-3; D gene uncertain. Germline CDR1 is SGHRS and CDR2 is YFSETQ. The CDR3 has 17 residues. V was trimmed by 0 bases and J by 2 bases, leaving 15 bases between them. In DNA form, the CDR3 reads TGCGCCAGCAGCTTGGCGCCGGGCCAGTTTCCTGGAAACACCATATATTTT. Residues: CASSLAPGQFPGNTIYF.

The V call is TRBV18, the J call TRBJ1-5, with D uncertain. Trimming pared 3 bases from V and 0 bases from J, leaving 12 bases between. There are 16 residues in the CDR3. The germline V gene has CDR1 KGHSH and CDR2 LQKENI. Here the CDR3 DNA reads TGTGCCAGCTCACCCCGGCAAAGCTATAGCAATCAGCCCCAGCATTTT. Translated, it gives CASSPRQSYSNQPQHF. Variable domain in full (rest from reference TRBV18 and TRBJ1-5): NAGVMQNPRHLVRRRGQEARLRCSPMKGHSHVYWYRQLPEEGLKFMVYLQKENIIDESGMPKERFSAEFPKEGPSILRIQQVVRGDSAAYFCASSPRQSYSNQPQHFGDGTRLSIL.

V usage is TRBV5-1 and J usage is TRBJ1-3; D is uncertain. Germline CDR1 SGHRS, CDR2 YFSETQ. Trimming stripped 4 bases from V and 0 bases from J, with 8 bases between. The CDR3 has 14 amino acids. In nucleotides, the CDR3 is TGCGCCAGCAGCGCCCCGGGCTCTGGAAACACCATATATTTT. Protein: CASSAPGSGNTIYF.

The V and J genes are TRBV18 and TRBJ2-5, with D perhaps TRBD2 (5 bases). This CDR3 is 14 amino acids long. Trimming took 3 bases from V and 2 from J, leaving 10 bases between them. Germline V gives CDR1 KGHSH, CDR2 LQKENI. The CDR3 reads CASSPTDLQETQYF. The DNA of the CDR3 is TGTGCCAGCTCACCGACGGACTTACAAGAGACCCAGTACTTC.

The V and J genes are TRBV2 and TRBJ2-1; D unresolved. CDR1 SNHLY and CDR2 FYNNEI come from the germline V gene. This CDR3 has 12 residues. Trimming pared 7 bases from V and 10 bases from J, leaving 14 bases between. The DNA for the CDR3 is TGTGCCAGCAACCAAGCCGATCGGGAGCAGTTCTTC. It is translated as CASNQADREQFF.

This chain connects TRBV7-2 to TRBJ2-7; D might be TRBD2 (6 bases). This CDR3 is built from 14 residues. Germline V lookup: CDR1 SGHTA, CDR2 FQGNSA. Trimming pared 5 bases from V and 1 base from J, leaving 12 bases between. The CDR3 DNA sequence: TGTGCCAGCAGCCGGGTGGGGGGTTCCTACGAGCAGTACTTC. This codes for CASSRVGGSYEQYF.

The rearrangement joins TRBV5-4 to TRBJ1-1; 7 bases agree with TRBD1. The V gene's germline CDR1 is SGHNT and CDR2 YYREEE (reference sequence). After removal of 4 bases from V and 1 base from J, the junction contained 10 bases not matched to a gene. The CDR3 sequence is 16 residues long. Written as DNA, the CDR3 is TGTGCCAGCAGCATCACAGGGGACGCCTGGAACACTGAAGCTTTCTTT. This translates into CASSITGDAWNTEAFF. Full variable domain (rest looked up from reference TRBV5-4 and TRBJ1-1): ETGVTQSPTHLIKTRGQQVTLRCSSQSGHNTVSWYQQALGQGPQFIFQYYREEENGRGNFPPRFSGLQFPNYSSELNVNALELDDSALYLCASSITGDAWNTEAFFGQGTRLTVV.

Points on this clone: Other nucleotide sequences from this sample produce the same CDR3. This chain connects TRBV12-5 to TRBJ2-3; D is unclear. The CDR3 consists of 13 residues. V shed 0 bases and J shed 4 bases, with 5 bases lying between them. Germline CDR1 is LGHNT and CDR2 is FRNRAP. CDR3 region: CASGLVGSDTQYF. In nucleotides, the CDR3 is TGTGCTAGTGGTTTGGTAGGGTCAGATACGCAGTATTTT. Filled out from reference TRBV12-5 and TRBJ2-3, the complete variable domain reads DARVTQTPRHKVTEMGQEVTMRCQPILGHNTVFWYRQTMMQGLELLAYFRNRAPLDDSGMPKDRFSAEMPDATLATLKIQPSEPRDSAVYFCASGLVGSDTQYFGPGTRLTVL.

The chain joins TRBV30 to TRBJ2-3; 11 nucleotides line up with TRBD2. V was clipped by 4 bases and J by 2 bases; unmatched bases: 2. Germline assignment: CDR1 GTSNPN and CDR2 SVGIG (reference sequence). The CDR3 has 14 amino acids. The DNA of the CDR3 is TGTGCCTGGACTAGCGGGAGGAACACAGATACGCAGTATTTT. Protein product: CAWTSGRNTDTQYF.

CDR3 region: CASQPGLSLNEQFF. The CDR3 bases are TGTGCCAGTCAACCGGGACTATCTCTAAATGAGCAGTTCTTC. The chain links TRBV2 to TRBJ2-1, with 7 nucleotides matching TRBD2. The J segment lost 7 bases and the V segment lost 9 bases, leaving 12 bases of the junction unmatched. Germline V gene data show CDR1 as SNHLY and CDR2 as FYNNEI. The CDR3 is 14 residues long.

The V call is TRBV30, the J call TRBJ2-1, with 12 bases matching TRBD2. The CDR3 is made up of 14 amino acids. CDR1 and CDR2 (germline): GTSNPN, SVGIG (reference sequence). V trimming: 4 bases; J trimming: 7 bases; junction bases outside the gene matches: 5. Here the CDR3 DNA reads TGTGCCTGGAATAGACTAGCGGGGGTGAATGAGCAGTTCTTC. It encodes CAWNRLAGVNEQFF.

The rearrangement joins TRBV30 to TRBJ1-5; D gene ambiguous. Germline assignment: CDR1 GTSNPN and CDR2 SVGIG (reference sequence). Trimming stripped 3 bases from V and 2 bases from J, with 8 bases between. The CDR3 covers 13 residues. The CDR3 nucleotides read TGTGCCTGGAGCCAGATGGGCAATCAGCCCCAGCATTTT. Encoded protein: CAWSQMGNQPQHF.

This chain links TRBV5-1 with TRBJ1-2, with D possibly being TRBD1 (6 bases). Germline CDR1 is SGHRS and CDR2 is YFSETQ. The CDR3 is made up of 15 amino acids. V dropped 3 bases and J dropped 4 bases, with 16 bases sitting between them. For the CDR3, the DNA is TGCGCCAGCAGCTCACCCGGGACACCGGCCTATGGCTACACCTTC. Translation: CASSSPGTPAYGYTF.

This chain joins TRBV14 and TRBJ1-2, with no clear D. CDR1 SGHDN and CDR2 FVKESK come from the germline V gene. V was cut by 0 bases and J by 10 bases, with 12 bases left in between. The CDR3 extends over 13 amino acids. CDR3 residues: CASSQESEGPYTF. The CDR3, as DNA: TGTGCCAGCAGCCAAGAATCGGAGGGCCCCTACACCTTC.

The chain couples TRBV5-4 to TRBJ2-1; 12 nucleotides align to TRBD2. CDR1 SGHNT and CDR2 YYREEE come from the germline V gene (reference sequence). V shed 3 bases, J shed 8 bases, and the junction held 9 bases outside the gene matches. CDR3 length: 16 amino acids. For the CDR3, the DNA is TGTGCCAGCAGCTCGAGGACTAGCGGGATTGCAGATGAGCAGTTCTTC. As protein: CASSSRTSGIADEQFF.

The chain joins TRBV7-6 to TRBJ1-1; no definite D call. Germline V gene sequence: CDR1 SGHVS, CDR2 FNYEAQ. V gave up 5 bases and J gave up 0 bases, with 13 bases separating them. This CDR3 spans 15 amino acids. The CDR3: CASSPSRRLNTEAFF. DNA of the CDR3: TGTGCCAGCAGCCCGAGTAGAAGATTGAACACTGAAGCTTTCTTT.

The J gene is TRBJ2-2, the V gene TRBV4-2; D is uncertain. CDR3 length: 15 residues. V was pared by 0 bases and J by 3 bases, with 8 bases between. Per germline, CDR1 LGHNA and CDR2 YNFKEQ. The CDR3 DNA is TGTGCCAGCAGCCAAGAGGTGTCAGACACCGGGGAGCTGTTTTTT. Protein sequence: CASSQEVSDTGELFF.

The genes are TRBV19 and TRBJ2-7; the match to TRBD2 covers 13 bases. The V gene's germline CDR1 is LNHDA and CDR2 SQIVND (reference sequence). Trimming at V came to 1 base and at J to 5 bases, leaving 5 bases not matched to a gene. This CDR3 spans 16 amino acids. CDR3 sequence reads: CASSIATSGRNHEQYF. CDR3 DNA: TGTGCCAGTAGTATAGCGACTAGCGGGAGGAACCACGAGCAGTACTTC.

This chain links TRBV6-6 with TRBJ2-7; the match to TRBD2 covers 7 bases. Germline trimming cut 5 bases from V and 3 bases from J; bases unmatched to any gene: 13. The CDR3 runs to 16 residues. Germline V gene data show CDR1 as MNHNY and CDR2 as SVGAGI (reference sequence). CDR3: CASSPTGGRSYYEQYF. CDR3 nucleotide sequence: TGTGCCAGCAGTCCCACGGGAGGCCGGTCCTACTACGAGCAGTACTTC.

In the case of this clone: Other DNA sequences of this sample code for an identical CDR3. The chain carries TRBV28 and TRBJ1-2, with D perhaps TRBD1 (5 bases). The CDR3 is 13 amino acids. From germline, CDR1 is MDHEN and CDR2 SYDVKM. The ends were cut back, 6 bases at V and 2 bases at J, with 10 bases in the middle. CDR3: CASSRTPNYGYTF. CDR3 in DNA: TGTGCCAGCAGCCGGACACCGAACTATGGCTACACCTTC.

The J gene is TRBJ2-7, the V gene TRBV5-1; 15 positions match TRBD2. Trimming at V came to 3 bases and at J to 0 bases, leaving 7 bases not matched to a gene. Per germline, CDR1 SGHRS and CDR2 YFSETQ. The CDR3 length is 18 residues. In DNA form, the CDR3 reads TGCGCCAGCAGCTCCGGGACTAGCGGGAGGTCCCTCTCCTACGAGCAGTACTTC. Encoded protein: CASSSGTSGRSLSYEQYF.

The CDR3 is CASSPSLSYNEQFF. CDR3 nucleotides: TGTGCCAGCTCACCAAGTCTGTCATACAATGAGCAGTTCTTC. The chain uses TRBV18 and TRBJ2-1; D call uncertain. The CDR3 loop spans 14 amino acids. The germline V gene has CDR1 KGHSH and CDR2 LQKENI. The V gene lost 2 bases and the J gene lost 4 bases, with 9 bases spanning the gap.

The count of this clone is one. V is TRBV7-2 and J is TRBJ1-4, with D hard to call. In germline, CDR1 is SGHTA, CDR2 FQGNSA. Trimming removed 2 bases from V and 2 bases from J, with 9 bases in between. The CDR3 consists of 15 residues. CDR3 in amino acids: CASSLNLGTNEKLFF. In nucleotides, the CDR3 is TGTGCCAGCAGCTTAAACCTGGGGACTAATGAAAAACTGTTTTTT.

The chain joins TRBV27 to TRBJ1-4, with TRBD1 matching over 8 bases. Germline CDR1 and CDR2: MNHEY and SMNVEV (reference sequence). J gave up 6 bases and V 4 bases, and 13 bases lay outside the gene matches. The CDR3 sequence is 17 residues long. The CDR3 sequence is CASSSKTRTGFYEKLFF. DNA of the CDR3: TGTGCCAGCAGTTCAAAAACAAGGACAGGGTTTTATGAAAAACTGTTTTTT. Combining the CDR3 with reference TRBV27 and TRBJ1-4 gives the whole variable domain EAQVTQNPRYLITVTGKKLTVTCSQNMNHEYMSWYRQDPGLGLRQIYYSMNVEVTDKGDVPEGYKVSRKEKRNFPLILESPSPNQTSLYFCASSSKTRTGFYEKLFFGSGTQLSVL.